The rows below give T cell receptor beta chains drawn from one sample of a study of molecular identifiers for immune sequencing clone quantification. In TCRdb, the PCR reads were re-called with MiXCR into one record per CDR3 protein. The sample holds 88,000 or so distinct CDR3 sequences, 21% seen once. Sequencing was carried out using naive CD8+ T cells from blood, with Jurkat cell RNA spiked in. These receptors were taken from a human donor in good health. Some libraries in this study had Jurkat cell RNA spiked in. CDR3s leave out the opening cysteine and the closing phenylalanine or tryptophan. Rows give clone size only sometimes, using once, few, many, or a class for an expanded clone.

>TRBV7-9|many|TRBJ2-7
ASSSGDYEQY
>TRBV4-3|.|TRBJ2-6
ASSLNRRGGPAPGANVLT
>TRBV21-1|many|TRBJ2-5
ASSGLAGGRETQY
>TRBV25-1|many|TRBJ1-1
ASSGLHTEAF
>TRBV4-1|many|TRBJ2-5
ASSHAGQGETQY
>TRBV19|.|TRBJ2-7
ASSMGLSYEQY
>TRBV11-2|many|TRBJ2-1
ASSLAATSSYNEQF
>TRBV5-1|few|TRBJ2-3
ASRTGTTDTQY
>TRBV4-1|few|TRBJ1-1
ASSPGQGPGESTEAF
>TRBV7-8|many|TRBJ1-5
ASSLSGTAINQPQH
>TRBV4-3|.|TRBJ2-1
ASSQGLAEQF
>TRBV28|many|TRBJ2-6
ASSLESKAADPYSGANVLT
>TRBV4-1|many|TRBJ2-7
ASSQHITGAEAGEQY
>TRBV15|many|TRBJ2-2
ATSSARWDRVNTGELF
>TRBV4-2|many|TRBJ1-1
ASSFGTGVPEAF
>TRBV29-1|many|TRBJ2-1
SVEDFKDRGSYNEQF
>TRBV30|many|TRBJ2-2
AWRQGNTGELF
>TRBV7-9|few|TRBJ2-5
ASSPVTRMAETQY
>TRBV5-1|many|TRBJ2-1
ASSEGASYNEQF
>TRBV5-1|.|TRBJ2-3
ASSLAGGSNTQY
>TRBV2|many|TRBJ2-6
ASSEEQGTSGANVLT
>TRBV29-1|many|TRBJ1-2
SVEKTEANYGYT
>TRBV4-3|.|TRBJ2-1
ASSQEPRGVSNEQF
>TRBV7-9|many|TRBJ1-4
ASGSPATNEKLF
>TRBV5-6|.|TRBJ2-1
ASSSQTSGSYNEQF
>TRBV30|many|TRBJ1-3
AWVGQGADGNTIY
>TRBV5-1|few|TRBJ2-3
ASCLGAQYGGATDTQY
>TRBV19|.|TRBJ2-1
ATTLLAGGNEQF
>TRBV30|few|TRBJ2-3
ACELPSDTQY
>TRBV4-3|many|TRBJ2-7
ASSQQLAGGAYEQY
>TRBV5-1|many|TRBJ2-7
ASSVSPGTVPYEQY
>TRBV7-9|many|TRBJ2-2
ASSPPTRTNTGELF
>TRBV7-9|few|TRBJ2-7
ASSHQTGLYEQY
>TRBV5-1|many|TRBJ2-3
ASSFTQGSTDTQY
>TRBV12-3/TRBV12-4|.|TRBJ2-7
ASGSVGGASNSYEQY
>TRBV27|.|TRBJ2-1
TSSHDRGSYNEQF
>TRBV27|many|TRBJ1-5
ASSYLGGGQPQH
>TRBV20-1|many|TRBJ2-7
SARLGVSNEQY
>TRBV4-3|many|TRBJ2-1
ASSRVEADEQF
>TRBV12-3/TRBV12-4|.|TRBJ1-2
ASSSDGFYGYT
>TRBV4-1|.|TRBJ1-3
ASSLDRSSGNTIY
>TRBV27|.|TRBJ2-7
ASSFGSQPPAEQY
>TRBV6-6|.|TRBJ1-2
ASSPTGGGAGYGYT
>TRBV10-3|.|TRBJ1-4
AISDEGALEKLF
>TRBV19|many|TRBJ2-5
ASSPRRSVQETQY
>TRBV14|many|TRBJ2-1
ASSQGGATYNEQF
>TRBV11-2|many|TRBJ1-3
ASSWRYSGNTIY
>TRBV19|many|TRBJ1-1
ASSIGTFGGMNTEAF
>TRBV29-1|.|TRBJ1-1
SVPWDTEAF
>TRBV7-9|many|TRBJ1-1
ASSLEVGVFAEAF
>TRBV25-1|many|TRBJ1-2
ASSELGSHGYT
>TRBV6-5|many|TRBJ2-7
ASRPLASGAYEQY
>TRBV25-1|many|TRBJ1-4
ASSELGTDEKLF
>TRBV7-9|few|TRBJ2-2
ASSLEDWNTGELF
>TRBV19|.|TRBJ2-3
ASNPGASGDTQY
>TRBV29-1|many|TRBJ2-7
SVVWTGGYEQY
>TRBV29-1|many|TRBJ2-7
SAVRGRTYEQY
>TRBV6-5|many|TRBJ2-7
ASSYGPLGTYEQY
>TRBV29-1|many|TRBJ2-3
SVVTIGRADTQY